This entry concerns a single T cell receptor (beta chain). Its antigen is undetermined. This entry is derived from a study of cytomegalovirus exposure and HLA in healthy donors. Overall study context: Later, an analysis reported that the 120 or so validation repertoires had used the same platform as the approximately 720 first-cohort repertoires.

Study results and caveats: Most observed TCR sequences were rare, whereas some public TCRs were detected in many donors. In a later analysis, first-cohort TCR clusters were found to tend to co-occur in the 120 or so validation repertoires. Among TCR beta chains, those listed as cytomegalovirus-associated numbered over 150.

Repertoires were generated with immunoSEQ multiplex PCR, while TCRdb's copy carries only in-frame clones and drops some. This sample has roughly 62,000 clones, with around 94% found just once. The CDR3 totals 15 residues. The germline V and J ends were trimmed by 6 bases and 1 base, with 12 bases remaining between them. Germline CDR1 is MNHEY and CDR2 is SVGAGI. The chain uses TRBV6-5 and TRBJ2-2, with a tentative D call TRBD1 (6 bases). The sample was PBMCs. This sequence was found in a man aged 18 to 29 in good health and CMV-seronegative. The CDR3 region is CASRQGRKNTGELFF. CDR3 coding DNA: TGTGCCAGCAGGCAGGGGCGTAAGAACACCGGGGAGCTGTTTTTT.